Following are 20 T cell receptor beta chains from one sample sequenced in a study of T cells after yellow fever vaccination. Via MiXCR, TCRdb re-called the 5' RACE reads, giving one row per CDR3 protein. In the table there are hundreds of thousands of distinct CDR3 sequences, 9.5% to 13% of which are singletons. The specimen comprised PBMCs, sampled on the day of the first yellow fever vaccination. Every receptor here comes from a man aged 18-30 years who received the YFV17D yellow fever vaccine.

V gene TRBV20-1 combines with J gene TRBJ1-5, with TRBD1 as a possible D gene (5 bases). Germline CDR1 reads DFQATT; CDR2 reads SNEGSKA (reference sequence). The length of the CDR3 is 13 residues. V was pared by 2 bases and J by 3 bases, with 8 bases between. DNA for the CDR3: TGCAGTGCTAGATGGGGGTCCAATCAGCCCCAGCATTTT. Its protein is CSARWGSNQPQHF.

This clonotype showed up many times. The rearrangement links TRBV12-3 or TRBV12-4 to TRBJ2-3; no definite D call. With 7 bases removed from V and 0 bases from J, the gap between germline ends came to 11 bases. The CDR3 loop spans 14 amino acids. CDR3 nucleotides: TGTGCCAGCACACTCACGGCTAGCACAGATACGCAGTATTTT. It translates to CASTLTASTDTQYF.

This clonotype was observed a few times. The chain employs TRBV3-1 and TRBJ2-7; D gene ambiguous. CDR3 size: 15 residues. The germline gives CDR1 LGHDT, CDR2 YNNKEL (reference sequence). V lost 1 base and J lost 4, with 14 bases in between. Here the CDR3 DNA reads TGTGCCAGCAGCCAAGGTCGTGGGGTCCCGTACGAGCAGTACGTC. It specifies CASSQGRGVPYEQYV.

This clonotype was seen a few times. CDR3 in DNA: TGTGCCAGCAGGGATCCAAACACTGAAGCTTTCTTT. Translating gives CASRDPNTEAFF. J is TRBJ1-1 and V is TRBV7-2; D call uncertain. The germline gives CDR1 SGHTA, CDR2 FQGNSA. Trimming took off 6 bases at V and 2 bases at J, with 7 bases between the two ends. CDR3 length: 12 amino acids.

This clonotype was seen a handful of times. J is TRBJ1-4 and V is TRBV7-9; D remains ambiguous. V was trimmed by 8 bases and J by 7 bases, leaving 11 bases between them. CDR1 is SEHNR, CDR2 FQNEAQ, per germline (reference sequence). The CDR3 covers 12 residues. Here the CDR3 reads CASGIGFEKLFF. The CDR3 DNA reads as TGTGCCAGCGGAATAGGTTTTGAAAAACTGTTTTTT.

This clonotype was observed a handful of times. The chain combines TRBV6-5 with TRBJ1-4; 9 bases align to TRBD1. The V gene end was trimmed by 0 bases and the J gene end by 7 bases; junction bases not matched to a gene: 6. From germline, CDR1 is MNHEY and CDR2 SVGAGI. The CDR3 has 16 amino acids. DNA for the CDR3: TGTGCCAGCAGTTACTCGGGGGGACAGGGCGGTGAAAAACTGTTTTTT. Protein: CASSYSGGQGGEKLFF.

This clonotype was detected many times. CDR3 bases: TGTGCCAGCAGCTTCGGATCGGGGGGGCAAGAGACCCAGTACTTC. Protein sequence: CASSFGSGGQETQYF. The chain combines TRBV7-2 with TRBJ2-5; 8 nucleotides align to TRBD2. The germline gives CDR1 SGHTA, CDR2 FQGNSA. The ends lost 3 bases at V and 2 bases at J; junction bases unmatched: 5. The length of the CDR3 is 15 residues.

This clonotype was counted between two and nine times. The chain employs TRBV7-3 and TRBJ2-5; 8 bases map to TRBD2. Germline V lookup: CDR1 SGHTA, CDR2 FQGTGA. The CDR3 is made up of 15 amino acids. J was trimmed by 4 bases and V by 5 bases; bases with no gene match: 9. The CDR3 loop is CASSPWGAGVETQYF. The CDR3 DNA reads as TGTGCCAGCAGCCCCTGGGGAGCGGGGGTAGAGACCCAGTACTTC.

This chain connects TRBV5-4 to TRBJ2-3; D is perhaps TRBD2 (6 bases). CDR1 and CDR2 (germline): SGHNT, YYREEE (reference sequence). Trimming took off 0 bases at V and 5 bases at J, with 13 bases between the two ends. This CDR3 has 15 residues. CDR3 nucleotide sequence: TGTGCCAGCAGCTTGGCCTTGGGGGGTTTAGATACGCAGTATTTT. The encoded protein is CASSLALGGLDTQYF.

The chain employs TRBV6-5 and TRBJ1-2; possibly TRBD1 for D (6 bases). Germline V gene lookup returns CDR1 MNHEY and CDR2 SVGAGI. This CDR3 spans 13 amino acids. Trimming shortened V by 2 bases and J by 8 bases, and 12 bases separated the two germline ends. The CDR3 sequence is CASSYGGRGGYTF. The CDR3 DNA is TGTGCCAGCAGTTACGGGGGCCGAGGAGGCTACACCTTC.

The chain links TRBV18 to TRBJ2-7, with D hard to call. Trimming removed 3 bases at V and 2 bases at J, with 8 bases between. Germline CDR1 reads KGHSH; CDR2 reads LQKENI. This CDR3 spans 13 amino acids. In DNA form, the CDR3 reads TGTGCCAGCTCACCTGCAGGTCCCTACGAGCAGTACTTC. Protein sequence: CASSPAGPYEQYF.

The chain has TRBV6-2 or TRBV6-3 and TRBJ2-3; no reliable D call. V was clipped by 5 bases and J by 5 bases, with 14 bases between them. Germline CDR1 and CDR2: MNHEY and SVGEGT. This CDR3 is 14 amino acids long. This CDR3 is CASSPDRARDTQYF. For the CDR3, the DNA is TGTGCCAGCAGTCCGGATCGGGCGCGAGATACGCAGTATTTT.

This clonotype has more than one count but fewer than ten. The chain links TRBV5-4 to TRBJ2-7, with 7 bases lining up with TRBD1. This CDR3 is built from 14 residues. Per the germline V gene, CDR1 is SGHNT and CDR2 is YYREEE (reference sequence). V shed 4 bases, J shed 2 bases, and the junction held 6 bases outside the gene matches. The DNA for the CDR3 is TGTGCCAGCAGCCCGGACAGGATCCCCTACGAGCAGTACTTC. It yields the protein CASSPDRIPYEQYF.

The chain couples TRBV5-1 to TRBJ2-2; possibly TRBD1 or TRBD2 for D (5 bases each). In germline, CDR1 is SGHRS, CDR2 YFSETQ. V was trimmed by 4 bases and J by 7 bases, leaving 14 bases between them. The CDR3 runs to 14 residues. For the CDR3, the DNA is TGCGCCAGCAGCCGGGACGCGAGGAACGGGGAGCTGTTTTTT. Its protein is CASSRDARNGELFF.

The gene calls are TRBV12-3 or TRBV12-4 and TRBJ1-5; 10 bases are shared with TRBD1. V was pared by 6 bases and J by 3 bases, with 5 bases of the junction left unmatched. The CDR3 runs to 15 residues. CDR3: CASRSGTGDNQPQHF. In nucleotides, the CDR3 is TGTGCCAGCAGGTCCGGGACAGGGGACAATCAGCCCCAGCATTTT.

This chain uses TRBV30 with TRBJ2-3, with 9 nucleotides matching TRBD1. CDR3 length equals 16 residues. The ends lost 0 bases at V and 11 bases at J; junction bases unmatched: 15. Germline-derived CDR1 and CDR2 are GTSNPN and SVGIG (reference sequence). The CDR3 is CAWSVRDRVLSLRQYF. CDR3 in DNA: TGTGCCTGGAGTGTACGGGACAGGGTTCTCTCCTTAAGGCAGTATTTT.

This clonotype appeared a few times. The chain is built from TRBV7-2 and TRBJ2-5; D may be TRBD1 (6 bases). The CDR3 is 15 residues long. CDR1 and CDR2 from the germline V gene are SGHTA and FQGNSA. V lost 6 bases to trimming and J lost 5 bases, with 19 bases between them. CDR3 sequence reads: CASRQRGLTGETQYF. DNA for the CDR3: TGTGCCAGCAGGCAAAGGGGCCTCACAGGGGAGACCCAGTACTTC.

This clonotype was found a few times. V and J are TRBV13 and TRBJ2-2, with D perhaps matching TRBD1 (5 bases). The CDR3 is 14 amino acids. Looked up from germline, CDR1 is PRHDT and CDR2 is FYEKMQ (reference sequence). The V end was cut by 1 base, the J end by 6 bases, with 9 bases between. DNA for the CDR3: TGTGCCAGCAGCTTAGAAGGGGTTGCCGGGGAGCTGTTTTTT. Encoded protein: CASSLEGVAGELFF.

This chain links TRBV18 with TRBJ2-7; the match to TRBD1 covers 7 bases. CDR1 is KGHSH and CDR2 is LQKENI in the germline V gene. With 3 bases clipped from V and 6 bases from J, the junction kept 2 bases outside the gene matches. This CDR3 contains 12 residues. The CDR3 loop is CASSPTGLEQYV. CDR3 sequence (DNA): TGTGCCAGCTCACCGACAGGGCTCGAGCAGTACGTC.

In the case of this clonotype: This likely comes from a read error, as the CDR3 has no conserved phenylalanine or tryptophan at its end. The chain links TRBV19 to TRBJ2-1; 10 nucleotides align to TRBD2. CDR1 and CDR2 from the germline V gene are LNHDA and SQIVND (reference sequence). CDR3 size: 18 residues. Trimming at V came to 3 bases and at J to 6 bases, leaving 14 bases not matched to a gene. The DNA of the CDR3 is TGTGCCAGTAGTATCGAACCCCAGAAGCGGGGGGGGATCAATGAGCAGTTCATC. The encoded protein is CASSIEPQKRGGINEQFI.